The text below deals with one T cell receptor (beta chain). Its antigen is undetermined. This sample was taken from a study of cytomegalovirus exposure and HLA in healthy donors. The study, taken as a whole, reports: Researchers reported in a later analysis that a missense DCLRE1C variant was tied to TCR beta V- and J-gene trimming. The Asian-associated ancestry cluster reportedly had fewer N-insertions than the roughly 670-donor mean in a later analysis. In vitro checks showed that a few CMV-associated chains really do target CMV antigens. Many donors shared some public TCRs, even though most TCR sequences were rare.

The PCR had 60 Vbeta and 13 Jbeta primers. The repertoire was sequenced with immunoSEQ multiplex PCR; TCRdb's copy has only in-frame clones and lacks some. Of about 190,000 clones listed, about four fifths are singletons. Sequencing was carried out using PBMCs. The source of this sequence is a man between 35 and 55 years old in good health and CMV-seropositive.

CDR3: CASWDRLRANYGYTF. CDR3 nucleotide sequence: TGTGCCAGTTGGGACAGGCTCCGGGCTAACTATGGCTACACCTTC. The chain links TRBV19 to TRBJ1-2, with 8 bases identical to TRBD1. Germline V gene lookup returns CDR1 LNHDA and CDR2 SQIVND (reference sequence). CDR3 length equals 15 residues. V gave up 8 bases and J gave up 0 bases; unmatched junction bases: 8.